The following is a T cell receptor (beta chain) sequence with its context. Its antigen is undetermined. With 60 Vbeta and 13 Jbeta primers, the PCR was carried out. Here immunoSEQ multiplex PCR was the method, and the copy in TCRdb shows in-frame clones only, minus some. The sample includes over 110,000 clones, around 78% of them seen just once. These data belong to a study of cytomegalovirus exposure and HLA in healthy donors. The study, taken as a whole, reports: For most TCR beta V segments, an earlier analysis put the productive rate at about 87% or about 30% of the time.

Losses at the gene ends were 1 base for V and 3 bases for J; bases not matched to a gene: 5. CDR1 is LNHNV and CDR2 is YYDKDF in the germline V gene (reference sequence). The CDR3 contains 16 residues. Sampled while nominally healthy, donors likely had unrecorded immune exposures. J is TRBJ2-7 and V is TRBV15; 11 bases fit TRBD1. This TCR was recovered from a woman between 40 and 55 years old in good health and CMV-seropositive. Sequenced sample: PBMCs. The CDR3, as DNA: TGTGCCACCAGCAGAGGCGGGACAGGGGGACTCTACGAGCAGTACTTC. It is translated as CATSRGGTGGLYEQYF.